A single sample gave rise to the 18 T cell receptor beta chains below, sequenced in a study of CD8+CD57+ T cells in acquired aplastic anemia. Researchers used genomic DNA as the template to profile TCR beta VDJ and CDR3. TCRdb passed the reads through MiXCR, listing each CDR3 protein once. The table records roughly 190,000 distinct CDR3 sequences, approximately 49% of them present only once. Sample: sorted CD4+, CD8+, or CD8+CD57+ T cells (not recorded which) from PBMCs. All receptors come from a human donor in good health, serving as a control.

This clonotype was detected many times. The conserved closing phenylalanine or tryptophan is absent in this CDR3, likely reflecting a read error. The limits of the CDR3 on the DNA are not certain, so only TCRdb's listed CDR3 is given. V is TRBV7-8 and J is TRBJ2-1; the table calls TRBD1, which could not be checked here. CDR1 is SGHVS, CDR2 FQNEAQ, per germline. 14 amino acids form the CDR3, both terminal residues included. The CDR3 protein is CASSLLGTGAEVVS.

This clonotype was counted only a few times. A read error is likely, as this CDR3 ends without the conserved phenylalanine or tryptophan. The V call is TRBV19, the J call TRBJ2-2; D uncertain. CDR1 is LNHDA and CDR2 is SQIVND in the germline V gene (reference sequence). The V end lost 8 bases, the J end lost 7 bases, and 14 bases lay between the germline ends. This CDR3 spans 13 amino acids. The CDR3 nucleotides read TGTGCCAGTGAGAAGATGCGGAACGGGGAGCTGTTTTCT. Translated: CASEKMRNGELFS.

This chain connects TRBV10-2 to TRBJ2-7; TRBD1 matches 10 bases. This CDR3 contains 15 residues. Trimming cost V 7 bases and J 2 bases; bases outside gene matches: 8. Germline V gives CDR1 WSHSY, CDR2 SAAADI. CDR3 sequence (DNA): TGCGCCAGCAACGCCGGGACAGGGGATACCTACGAGCAGTACTTC. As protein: CASNAGTGDTYEQYF.

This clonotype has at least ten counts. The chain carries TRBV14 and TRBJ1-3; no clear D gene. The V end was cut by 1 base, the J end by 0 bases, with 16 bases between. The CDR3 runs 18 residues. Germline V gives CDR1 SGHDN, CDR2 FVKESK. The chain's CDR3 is CASSQVSFRGHSGNTIYF. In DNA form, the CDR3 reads TGTGCCAGCAGCCAAGTTTCTTTTCGCGGCCACTCTGGAAACACCATATATTTT. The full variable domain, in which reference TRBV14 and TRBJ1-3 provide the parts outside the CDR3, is EAGVTQFPSHSVIEKGQTVTLRCDPISGHDNLYWYRRVMGKEIKFLLHFVKESKQDESGMPNNRFLAERTGGTYSTLKVQPAELEDSGVYFCASSQVSFRGHSGNTIYFGEGSWLTVV.

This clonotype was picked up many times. CDR3 nucleotide sequence: TGTGCCACCCAACCCTCGACAGTCCAAGAGACCCAGTACTTC. Its translation is CATQPSTVQETQYF. J is TRBJ2-5 and V is TRBV24-1, with D tentatively TRBD1 (5 bases). V shed 9 bases and J shed 1 base, with 14 bases lying between them. The CDR3 contains 14 residues. CDR1 and CDR2 from the germline V gene are KGHDR and SFDVKD.

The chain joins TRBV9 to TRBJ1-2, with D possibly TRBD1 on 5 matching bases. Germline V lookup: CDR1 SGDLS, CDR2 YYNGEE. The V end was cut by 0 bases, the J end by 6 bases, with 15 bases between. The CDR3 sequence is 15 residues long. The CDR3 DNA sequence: TGTGCCAGCAGCGTAGAGCCAGGGATGGGAAATGGCTACACCTTC. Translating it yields CASSVEPGMGNGYTF.

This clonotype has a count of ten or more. The CDR3 bases are TGCAGTGCTAGCCCCATGGGGGCGAGGGGTGAAGCTTTCTTT. Encoded protein: CSASPMGARGEAFF. The V gene is TRBV20-1, the J gene TRBJ1-1; TRBD1 is a possible D gene (6 bases). Germline values: CDR1 DFQATT, CDR2 SNEGSKA (reference sequence). Trimming cost V 3 bases and J 7 bases, with 18 bases left between them. The CDR3 totals 14 residues.

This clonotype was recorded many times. The DNA for the CDR3 is TGTGCCAGCAGAGACGGGGGAAAAAGAAGAGGTGAGCAGTTCTTC. Amino acid sequence: CASRDGGKRRGEQFF. The chain joins TRBV12-3 or TRBV12-4 to TRBJ2-1, with D possibly TRBD2 on 6 matching bases. Trimming left V 6 bases short and J 9 bases short, with 21 bases between. This CDR3 contains 15 residues.

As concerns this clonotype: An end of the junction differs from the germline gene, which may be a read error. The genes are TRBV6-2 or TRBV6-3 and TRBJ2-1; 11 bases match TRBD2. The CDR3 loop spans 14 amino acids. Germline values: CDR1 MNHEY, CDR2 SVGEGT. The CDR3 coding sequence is TGTGCCACCATAGCGGGGGGGACCTACAGTGAGCAGTTCTTC. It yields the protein CATIAGGTYSEQFF.

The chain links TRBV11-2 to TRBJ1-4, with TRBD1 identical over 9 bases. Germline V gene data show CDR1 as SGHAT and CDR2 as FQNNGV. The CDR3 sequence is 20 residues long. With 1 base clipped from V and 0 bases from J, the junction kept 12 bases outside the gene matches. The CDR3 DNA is TGTGCCAGCAGCTTAGCCGTATATGTAGGACAGGGGCCAACTAATGAAAAACTGTTTTTT. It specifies CASSLAVYVGQGPTNEKLFF.

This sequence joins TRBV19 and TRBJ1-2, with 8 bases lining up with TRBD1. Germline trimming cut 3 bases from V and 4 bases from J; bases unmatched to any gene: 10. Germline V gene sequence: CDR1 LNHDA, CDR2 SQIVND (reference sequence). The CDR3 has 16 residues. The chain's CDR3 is CASSIRRDRRIYGYTF. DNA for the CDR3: TGTGCCAGTAGTATCCGTCGGGACAGGCGTATCTATGGCTACACCTTC.

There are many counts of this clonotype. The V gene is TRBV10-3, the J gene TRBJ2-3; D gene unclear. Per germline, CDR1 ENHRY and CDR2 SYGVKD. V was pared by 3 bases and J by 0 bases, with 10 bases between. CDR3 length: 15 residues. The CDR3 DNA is TGTGCCATCAGTGACGGGTCGGTAAGCACAGATACGCAGTATTTT. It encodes CAISDGSVSTDTQYF.

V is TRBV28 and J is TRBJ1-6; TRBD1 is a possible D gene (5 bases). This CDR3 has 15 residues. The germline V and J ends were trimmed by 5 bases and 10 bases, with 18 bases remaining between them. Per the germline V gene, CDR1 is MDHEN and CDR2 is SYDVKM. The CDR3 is CASSLSKGSLSPLHF. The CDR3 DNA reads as TGTGCCAGCAGTCTATCGAAGGGGAGTCTCTCACCCCTCCACTTT.

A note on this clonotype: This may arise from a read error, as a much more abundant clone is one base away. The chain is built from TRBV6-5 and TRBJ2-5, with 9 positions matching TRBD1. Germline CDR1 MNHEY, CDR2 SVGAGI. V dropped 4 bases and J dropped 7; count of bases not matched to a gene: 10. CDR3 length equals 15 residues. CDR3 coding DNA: TGTGCCAGCAGTTTACAGGGGGCGGGCGGAGTGACCCAGTACTTC. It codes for CASSLQGAGGVTQYF.

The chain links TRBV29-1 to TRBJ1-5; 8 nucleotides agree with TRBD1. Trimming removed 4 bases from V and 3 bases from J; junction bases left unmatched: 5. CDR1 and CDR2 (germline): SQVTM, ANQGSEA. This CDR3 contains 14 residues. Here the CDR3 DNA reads TGCAGCGTTGGCGCAGGGGGCGTCAATCAGCCCCAGCATTTT. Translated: CSVGAGGVNQPQHF. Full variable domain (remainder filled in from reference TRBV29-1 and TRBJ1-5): SAVISQKPSRDICQRGTSLTIQCQVDSQVTMMFWYRQQPGQSLTLIATANQGSEATYESGFVIDKFPISRPNLTFSTLTVSNMSPEDSSIYLCSVGAGGVNQPQHFGDGTRLSIL.

CDR3 nucleotides: TGTGCCAGCACGGGGCAGGGGGATTATCAAGAGCAGTACGTC. Translating gives CASTGQGDYQEQYV. The chain combines TRBV2 with TRBJ2-7, with TRBD1 matching 7 bases. V gave up 7 bases and J gave up 7 bases; unmatched junction bases: 13. This CDR3 contains 14 residues. Germline CDR1 is SNHLY and CDR2 is FYNNEI.

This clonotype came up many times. CDR3 DNA: TGTGCCAGCAGCTTAGGGGATCCCAGGGACACTGAAGCTTTCTTT. Encoded protein: CASSLGDPRDTEAFF. The rearrangement links TRBV7-8 to TRBJ1-1; D possibly corresponds to TRBD1 (5 bases). V lost 1 base and J lost 3, with 12 bases in between. Germline CDR1 SGHVS, CDR2 FQNEAQ. The CDR3 extends over 15 amino acids.

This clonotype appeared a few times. The CDR3 loop is CASSSPGTGNEQYF. The CDR3 DNA sequence: TGCGCCAGCAGCAGTCCCGGGACAGGGAACGAGCAGTACTTC. This chain links TRBV5-1 with TRBJ2-7; 9 bases are a match to TRBD1. Trimming took 4 bases from V and 5 from J; bases not matched to a gene: 7. This CDR3 has 14 residues. The germline V gene has CDR1 SGHRS and CDR2 YFSETQ.